These 4 T cell receptor beta chains originate from one sample sequenced in a study of beta chain features in type 1 diabetes. General observations from the study: Patients with Type 1 diabetes showed moderately but significantly shorter TCRB CDR3s in all four CD4+ subsets.

Sequenced material consisted of expressed TCRB transcripts (all of the isolated RNA was reverse transcribed). TCRdb's table, derived via immunoSEQ multiplex PCR, lists solely in-frame clones and lacks some. The sample holds about 640,000 clones, roughly 12% seen once. These TCRs' antigens remain unknown. Sequenced material: naive CD4+ T cells from blood. Receptors originate from a man aged 25-40 years with type 1 diabetes.

This clone showed up just a few times. The rearrangement uses TRBV5-1 and TRBJ2-2; TRBD1 is a possible D gene (5 bases). Germline V gene data show CDR1 as SGHRS and CDR2 as YFSETQ. This CDR3 spans 13 amino acids. The V and J ends lost 4 bases and 4 bases respectively, with 8 bases between them. CDR3: CASSPQGTGELFF. For the CDR3, the DNA is TGCGCCAGCAGCCCTCAGGGCACCGGGGAGCTGTTTTTT.

The rearrangement joins TRBV7-8 to TRBJ2-5; D call uncertain. In germline, CDR1 is SGHVS, CDR2 FQNEAQ. Trimming cost V 1 base and J 7 bases, with 13 bases left between them. The CDR3 runs 14 residues. CDR3 in DNA: TGTGCCAGCAGCTTAGGTGGGCGGCCGGGGACCCAGTACTTC. This sequence encodes CASSLGGRPGTQYF.

In this sample, this clone turned up many times. The rearrangement uses TRBV19 and TRBJ2-7; the match to TRBD1 covers 9 bases. Germline lookup yields CDR1 LNHDA and CDR2 SQIVND (reference sequence). The CDR3 has 15 residues. Losses at the gene ends were 5 bases for V and 1 base for J; bases not matched to a gene: 6. The CDR3, as DNA: TGTGCCAGTAGTCTTTCCGGGACAGGGTCCTACGAGCAGTACTTC. This sequence encodes CASSLSGTGSYEQYF.

Comments on this clone: A junction end diverges from the germline sequence, so it may reflect a read error. The V gene is TRBV7-9, the J gene TRBJ2-3; TRBD2 aligns across 10 bases. The germline gives CDR1 SEHNR, CDR2 FQNEAQ (reference sequence). The length of the CDR3 is 16 residues. The CDR3 loop is CASNLGSSGGPDTQYF. CDR3 nucleotides: TGTGCCAGCAACTTAGGGTCTAGCGGGGGACCAGATACGCAGTATTTT.